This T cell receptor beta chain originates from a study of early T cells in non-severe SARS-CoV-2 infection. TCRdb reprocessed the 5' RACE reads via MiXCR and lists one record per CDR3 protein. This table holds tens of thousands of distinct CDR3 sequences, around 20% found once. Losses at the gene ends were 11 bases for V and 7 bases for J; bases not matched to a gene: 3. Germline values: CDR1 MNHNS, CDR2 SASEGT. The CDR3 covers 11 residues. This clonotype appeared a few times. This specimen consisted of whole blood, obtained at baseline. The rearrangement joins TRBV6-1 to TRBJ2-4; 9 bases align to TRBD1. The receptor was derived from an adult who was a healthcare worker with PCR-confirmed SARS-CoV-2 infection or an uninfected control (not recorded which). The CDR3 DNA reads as TGTGCCGAAGGGACAGGGAACATTCAGTACTTC. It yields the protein CAEGTGNIQYF.